The T cell receptor (beta chain) under discussion was sequenced for a study of regulatory T cells in long-lasting Graves disease. The CDR3 spans 17 residues. V was shortened by 5 bases and J by 2 bases, with 19 bases between the two germline ends. The TCR beta library used iRepertoire HTBI primers with Arm-PCR amplification of CDR3. Via MiXCR, TCRdb re-called the multiplex PCR reads, giving one row per CDR3 protein. This sample yields some 560,000 distinct CDR3 sequences, of which approximately 16% are seen a single time; around 25% belongs to the top ten. Documented time point: newly diagnosed GD, antithyroid drugs for less than 3 months. Researchers made the TCR library from RNA that was extracted from PBMCs. This clonotype was seen many times. This sample also belongs to another study, concerning T cells in Graves' hyperthyroidism and ophthalmopathy.

The chain links TRBV12-3 or TRBV12-4 to TRBJ2-4, with D possibly matching TRBD2 (7 bases). This clonotype originated in a woman aged 40-60 years with Graves disease. The starting material was peripheral blood mononuclear cells (PBMCs), obtained at new diagnosis, from a patient treated with antithyroid drugs. Here the CDR3 reads CASSPLGGDTSKNIQYF. The CDR3 nucleotides read TGTGCCAGCAGTCCCCTTGGGGGGGACACTTCCAAAAACATTCAGTACTTC.